This is a list of T cell receptor beta chains from one sample in a study of cytomegalovirus exposure and HLA in healthy donors. Clones were read by immunoSEQ multiplex PCR, and TCRdb kept only the in-frame ones, dropping some. This sample has approximately 180,000 clones; around 86% occur once, and the top ten carry 1.5% to 2%. Sequences were obtained from PBMCs. The receptors shown here come from a woman aged 18-29 years in good health and CMV-seronegative. Each CDR3 is given with its conserved first and last residue. The D gene is left open where the match is weak. For some rows the clone size is stated as once, few or many, or as a class when expanded; others skip it.

j_call,d_call,v_call,clone_size,cdr3_nt,cdr3_aa
TRBJ2-1,TRBD2,TRBV11-2,.,TGTGCCAGCAGCTTAGGCGCGGGAGGGCCGGTCAATGAGCAGTTCTTC,CASSLGAGGPVNEQFF
TRBJ2-7,TRBD1,TRBV23-1,.,TGCGCCAGCAGTCACGGGACAGGGACCTACGAGCAGTACTTC,CASSHGTGTYEQYF
TRBJ2-1,TRBD1,TRBV7-6,few,TGTGCCAGCAGCTTGGGACAGGGGGCCGATGAGCAGTTCTTC,CASSLGQGADEQFF
TRBJ1-1,.,TRBV28,.,TGTGCCAGCAGTTTGGGACTCTCGAACACTGAAGCTTTCTTT,CASSLGLSNTEAFF
TRBJ2-7,.,TRBV4-2,.,TGTGCCAGCAGCCAAGATCTTAGCGGCTTCTCCTACGAGCAGTACTTC,CASSQDLSGFSYEQYF
TRBJ2-6,.,TRBV9,.,TGTGCCAGCAGCACGAGGGTGGACAGCCCACAATCTGGGGCCAACGTCCTGACTTTC,CASSTRVDSPQSGANVLTF
TRBJ1-2,TRBD1,TRBV19,.,TGTGCCAGTAGGAGAAGGGGGCAAAACTATGGCTACACCTTC,CASRRRGQNYGYTF
TRBJ1-5,TRBD1,TRBV7-7,.,TGTGCTAGCAGGGGGGGGTGCGATCAGCCCCAGCATTTT,CASRGGCDQPQHF
TRBJ2-3,.,TRBV2,.,TGTGCCAGCAGCCGTGACCGGGAGGATACGCAGTATTTT,CASSRDREDTQYF
TRBJ1-1,TRBD1,TRBV29-1,.,TGCAGCGTGGGCTCGGACAGGGGGCGCACTGAAGCTTTCTTT,CSVGSDRGRTEAFF
TRBJ2-2,TRBD2,TRBV19,.,TGTGCCAGTAGACTAGCGGGGAACACCGGGGAGCTGTTTTTT,CASRLAGNTGELFF
TRBJ1-1,.,TRBV2,.,TGTGCCAGCAGTCTAAGGGGTCCTGAAGCTTTCTTT,CASSLRGPEAFF
TRBJ1-1,TRBD1,TRBV7-9,.,TGTGCCAGCAGAAAAACAGGGGATAACACTGAAGCTTTCTTT,CASRKTGDNTEAFF
TRBJ1-6,TRBD1,TRBV4-1,.,TGCGCCAGCAGCCAGGAGGGACAGGGAAGCTCCTATAATTCACCCCTCCACTTT,CASSQEGQGSSYNSPLHF
TRBJ1-4,.,TRBV28,.,TGTGCCAGCAGTCCATGGGGGGAGGGTGAAAAACTGTTTTTT,CASSPWGEGEKLFF
TRBJ1-1,TRBD1,TRBV2,.,TGTGCCAGCAGTGGGGTAGCAGGGGGAATAGGGCGCACTGAAGCTTTCTTT,CASSGVAGGIGRTEAFF
TRBJ2-4,TRBD1,TRBV14,.,TGTGCCAGCAGCCGGGGGACAGCCTTAGCCAAAAACATTCAGTACTTC,CASSRGTALAKNIQYF
TRBJ2-7,.,TRBV6-5,.,TGTGCCAGCAGTTACTCATGGGGCGGGACTGGGGAGCAGTACTTC,CASSYSWGGTGEQYF
TRBJ2-7,.,TRBV19,.,TGTGCCAGTAGTATAGCTCAGGGTGCCTACGAGCAGTACTTC,CASSIAQGAYEQYF
TRBJ2-4,.,TRBV7-2,.,TGTGCCAGCAGCTACAGGGTTCGGGACATTCAGTACTTC,CASSYRVRDIQYF
TRBJ1-5,TRBD1,TRBV10-3,.,TGTGCCATCAGTGAGTCGGAGACAGGGGTAGGCAATCAGCCCCAGCATTTT,CAISESETGVGNQPQHF
TRBJ2-5,TRBD1,TRBV11-1,once,TGTGCCAGCAGCTTCGGACAGGGCGTAGAGACCCAGTACTTC,CASSFGQGVETQYF
TRBJ2-6,.,TRBV5-4,.,TGTGCCAGCAGCTTGCGACAGGCTGGGGCCAACGTCCTGACTTTC,CASSLRQAGANVLTF
TRBJ1-6,TRBD1,TRBV27,.,TGTGCCAGCAGTAGACAGGGGGCTTCACCCCTCCACTTT,CASSRQGASPLHF
TRBJ2-1,.,TRBV18,.,TGTGCCAGCTCCCCTAGACAGACTAGTTATGATGAGCAGTTCTTC,CASSPRQTSYDEQFF
TRBJ1-4,.,TRBV6-1,.,TGTGCCAGCAGTGAAGTAGAACTGAATTGGGGGCCGGAAAAACTGTTTTTT,CASSEVELNWGPEKLFF
TRBJ1-4,.,TRBV5-5,.,TGTGCCAGCAGCTTACAGCCGGGGATTGAAAAACTGTTTTTT,CASSLQPGIEKLFF
TRBJ1-1,.,TRBV11-1,few,TGTGCCAGCAGCTTAGCCCGGGATCGTGGTGGTTTCTTT,CASSLARDRGGFF
TRBJ2-7,.,TRBV28,.,TGTGCCAGCAGTTTAGTGGCTCACTCCTACGAGCAGTACTTC,CASSLVAHSYEQYF
TRBJ1-4,.,TRBV7-8,.,TGTGCCAGCAGCTTAGCAGCCAGGGCGAGGAAACTGTTTTTT,CASSLAARARKLFF
TRBJ1-6,.,TRBV6-5,few,TGTGCCACTTGGGGAGGGGGGGGTTCACCCCTCCACTTT,CATWGGGGSPLHF
TRBJ1-3,.,TRBV19,.,TGTGCCAGTTCTGTATTCTCTGGAAACACCATATATTTT,CASSVFSGNTIYF
TRBJ1-1,.,TRBV5-1,.,TGCGCCAGCAGCTTGGATGCCACAGGGATGGAGAACACTGAAGCTTTCTTT,CASSLDATGMENTEAFF
TRBJ1-1,TRBD1,TRBV7-9,.,TGTGCCAGCAGCTTAGGACAGGGGCTGAACACTGAAGCTTTCTTT,CASSLGQGLNTEAFF
TRBJ1-2,.,TRBV5-4,.,TGTGCCAGCAGCTTGGGGGCGGGGCCGGCTGGCTACACCTTC,CASSLGAGPAGYTF
TRBJ1-2,.,TRBV4-3,few,TGCGCCAGCAGCCAAGACAGGGGCACAGGCGCTAACTATGGCTACACCTTC,CASSQDRGTGANYGYTF
TRBJ1-3,.,TRBV9,.,TGTGCCAGCAGCGTAGCTACTCAGGGGCTCGGAAACACCATATATTTT,CASSVATQGLGNTIYF
TRBJ1-2,.,TRBV7-8,.,TGTGCCAGCAGCTTAGCGGGGGGGTCTAACGGCTACACCTTC,CASSLAGGSNGYTF
TRBJ2-6,TRBD1,TRBV4-2,.,TGTGCCAGCAGCCACCTGGACAGGGCTCATGGTGGGGCCAACGTCCTGACTTTC,CASSHLDRAHGGANVLTF
TRBJ2-1,TRBD2,TRBV2,.,TGTGCCAGCAAGAGCGGGAGTGGGACCTACAATGAGCAGTTCTTC,CASKSGSGTYNEQFF
TRBJ1-1,.,TRBV19,.,TGTGCCAGTAGTATATCCCCCGGGGGGTTGAACACTGAAGCTTTCTTT,CASSISPGGLNTEAFF
TRBJ2-5,.,TRBV10-2,.,TGCGCCAGCAGTGAGTCGAGGGAGACCCAGTACTTC,CASSESRETQYF
TRBJ2-7,.,TRBV19,.,TGTGCCAGTAGTGCACCTAACTCCTACGAGCAGTACTTC,CASSAPNSYEQYF
TRBJ2-3,TRBD2,TRBV10-3,.,TGTGCCATTACGACCGCGGGGGGTGATACGCAGTATTTT,CAITTAGGDTQYF
TRBJ2-7,TRBD1,TRBV14,.,TGTGCCAGCAGCCCTCGACAGGGAAAGCAGTACTTC,CASSPRQGKQYF
TRBJ1-4,.,TRBV30,.,TGTGCCAGCGGGTCGGGGTATAATGAAAAACTGTTTTTT,CASGSGYNEKLFF
TRBJ1-2,.,TRBV6-5,.,TGTGCCAGCAGTCACGGGTCCTATGGCTACACCTTC,CASSHGSYGYTF
TRBJ2-4,.,TRBV12-5,.,TGTGCTAGTGGTTTGGCTCGGGAAAACATTCAGTACTTC,CASGLARENIQYF
TRBJ2-1,TRBD2,TRBV5-1,.,TGCGCCAGCAGCTTGGCCGTACTAGCGGGAGGGCTCGATGAGCAGTTCTTC,CASSLAVLAGGLDEQFF
TRBJ1-6,TRBD1,TRBV10-2,.,TGCGCCAGCGCCCCCGGACAGGGGCCCCTCCACTTT,CASAPGQGPLHF
TRBJ1-2,TRBD1,TRBV6-4,once,TGTGCCAGCAGTCCCGGCCGGGACAGGGCGGTAACCTTC,CASSPGRDRAVTF
TRBJ2-2,TRBD2,TRBV10-3,few,TGTGCCATCAGTGTGGGACTAGCGGTTAACACCGGGGAGCTGTTTTTT,CAISVGLAVNTGELFF
TRBJ2-6,.,TRBV30,.,TGTGCCTGGAGTTGGGGGGCTGGGGCCAACGTCCTGACTTTC,CAWSWGAGANVLTF